This T cell receptor beta chain was identified during a study of T cells in Graves' hyperthyroidism and ophthalmopathy. Study-wide results and caveats: Through a model of 13 V-J features, ophthalmopathy was separated from stable hyperthyroidism.

The germline gives CDR1 KGHSH, CDR2 LQKENI. V was trimmed by 0 bases and J by 0 bases, leaving 10 bases between them. This CDR3 is built from 16 residues. As for this clonotype: The antigen is not known.

The TCR beta CDR3 regions underwent amplification using RNA transcripts as the source. TCR CDR3 regions were first amplified by RT-PCR with HTBI primers. TCRdb re-called the multiplex PCR reads through MiXCR, storing one row per CDR3 protein. Among about half a million distinct CDR3 sequences listed, approximately 22% were seen once. The rearrangement joins TRBV18 to TRBJ2-3; TRBD2 might be the D (6 bases). The clonotype was recovered from a woman in her seventies with Graves' ophthalmopathy. The sequenced sample consisted of blood. Written as DNA, the CDR3 is TGTGCCAGCTCACCACCGAGGGAGGCCAGCACAGATACGCAGTATTTT. Translated: CASSPPREASTDTQYF.